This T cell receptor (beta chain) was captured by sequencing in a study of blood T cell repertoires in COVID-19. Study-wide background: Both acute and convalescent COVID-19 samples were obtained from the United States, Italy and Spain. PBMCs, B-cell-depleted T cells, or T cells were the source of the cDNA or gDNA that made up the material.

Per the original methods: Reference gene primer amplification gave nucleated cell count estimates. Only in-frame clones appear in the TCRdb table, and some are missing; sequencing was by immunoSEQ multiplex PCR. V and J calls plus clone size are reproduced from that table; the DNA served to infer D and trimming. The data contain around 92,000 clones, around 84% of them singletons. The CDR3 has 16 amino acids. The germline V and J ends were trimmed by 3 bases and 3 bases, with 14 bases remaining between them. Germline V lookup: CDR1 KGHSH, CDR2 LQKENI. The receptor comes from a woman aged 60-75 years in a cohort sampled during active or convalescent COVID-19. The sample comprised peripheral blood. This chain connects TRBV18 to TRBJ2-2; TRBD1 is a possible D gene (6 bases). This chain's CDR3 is CASSPRPGADTGELFF. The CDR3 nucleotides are TGTGCCAGCTCACCCAGGCCAGGGGCAGACACCGGGGAGCTGTTTTTT.